The rows below give T cell receptor beta chains drawn from one sample of a study of human T cells and chemical hapten exposure. MiXCR, applied by TCRdb to the RACE reads, yields one record per CDR3 protein. The sample holds tens of thousands of distinct CDR3 sequences, about 31% seen once. The starting material was whole blood, obtained in connection with sensitization to the hapten diphenylcyclopropenone (DPC). These receptor sequences come from a middle-aged man with alopecia areata. Some clones in this sample may be carry-over from other donors' samples. The CDR3 runs from the conserved cysteine through the conserved F or W. The D gene is left open where the match is weak. Clone size is given for some rows only: seen once, a few or many times, or a class if the clone is expanded.

d_gene: .; v_gene: TRBV13; j_gene: TRBJ1-1; abundance: .; CDR3nt: TGTGCCAGCAGCTTGAGGGGGGTCTCGAACACTGAAGCTTTCTTT; CDR3aa: CASSLRGVSNTEAFF
d_gene: .; v_gene: TRBV30; j_gene: TRBJ2-6; abundance: few; CDR3nt: TGTGCCTGGAGTCGAGACCGGGTCCCTGGGGCCAACGTCCTGACTTTC; CDR3aa: CAWSRDRVPGANVLTF
d_gene: TRBD1; v_gene: TRBV12-3/TRBV12-4; j_gene: TRBJ2-1; abundance: .; CDR3nt: TGTGCCAGCAGCCGACAGGGCCATGAGCAGTTCTTC; CDR3aa: CASSRQGHEQFF
d_gene: TRBD1; v_gene: TRBV6-2/TRBV6-3; j_gene: TRBJ2-1; abundance: few; CDR3nt: TGTGCCAGCAGTTACGGTAGGACAGGGAATGCCAATGAGCAGTTCTTC; CDR3aa: CASSYGRTGNANEQFF
d_gene: TRBD2; v_gene: TRBV7-6; j_gene: TRBJ2-5; abundance: medium-sized; CDR3nt: TGTGCCAGCAGCTTAAGCGGGGAGGAACAAGAGACCCAGTACTTC; CDR3aa: CASSLSGEEQETQYF
d_gene: .; v_gene: TRBV28; j_gene: TRBJ2-1; abundance: .; CDR3nt: TGTGCCAGCACCAAACAGGCAGCCCCCAATGAGCAGTTCTTC; CDR3aa: CASTKQAAPNEQFF
d_gene: .; v_gene: TRBV3-1; j_gene: TRBJ2-2; abundance: .; CDR3nt: TGTGCCAGCAGCCAGCTGCGACCCTACACCGGGGAGCTGTTTTTT; CDR3aa: CASSQLRPYTGELFF
d_gene: TRBD2; v_gene: TRBV6-2/TRBV6-3; j_gene: TRBJ2-2; abundance: .; CDR3nt: TGTGCCAGCATTGACGAACTCGGACTAGCGGGAGGGAGAACCGGGGAGCTGTTTTTT; CDR3aa: CASIDELGLAGGRTGELFF
d_gene: TRBD2; v_gene: TRBV20-1; j_gene: TRBJ2-3; abundance: once; CDR3nt: TGCAGTGCTAGGGAAGCTAGCGGGAAGGCAGATACGCAGTATTTT; CDR3aa: CSAREASGKADTQYF
d_gene: .; v_gene: TRBV11-1; j_gene: TRBJ2-1; abundance: .; CDR3nt: TGTGCCAGCAGCTTAGCAAACAGGTTCAATGAGCAGTTCTTC; CDR3aa: CASSLANRFNEQFF
d_gene: TRBD2; v_gene: TRBV7-8; j_gene: TRBJ2-4; abundance: few; CDR3nt: TGTGCCAGCAGCTTAATAGCGGGAGCCAAAAACATTCAGTACTTC; CDR3aa: CASSLIAGAKNIQYF
d_gene: .; v_gene: TRBV7-2; j_gene: TRBJ1-5; abundance: .; CDR3nt: TGTGCCAGCAGCTCTCTGGGGGGGTATAGCAATCAGCCCCAGCATTTT; CDR3aa: CASSSLGGYSNQPQHF
d_gene: .; v_gene: TRBV28; j_gene: TRBJ2-7; abundance: .; CDR3nt: TGTGCCAGCAGTTCCCCAATGGGGGTCAACTACGAGCAGTACTTC; CDR3aa: CASSSPMGVNYEQYF
d_gene: .; v_gene: TRBV12-3/TRBV12-4; j_gene: TRBJ1-3; abundance: few; CDR3nt: TGTGCCAGCAGCCCAGACAATTCACTTAGCTCTGGAAACACCATATATTTT; CDR3aa: CASSPDNSLSSGNTIYF
d_gene: TRBD1; v_gene: TRBV2; j_gene: TRBJ2-1; abundance: .; CDR3nt: TGTGCCAGCAGCTATTCCGGGACAGGGTACAATGAGCAGTTCTTC; CDR3aa: CASSYSGTGYNEQFF
d_gene: .; v_gene: TRBV6-5; j_gene: TRBJ1-1; abundance: .; CDR3nt: TGTGCCAGCAGCACGTCGGCAAACACTGAAGCTTTCTTT; CDR3aa: CASSTSANTEAFF
d_gene: TRBD1; v_gene: TRBV20-1; j_gene: TRBJ2-6; abundance: .; CDR3nt: TGCAGTGCTAGACAGGGGGCCACTGGGGCCAACGTCCTGACTTTC; CDR3aa: CSARQGATGANVLTF
d_gene: TRBD1; v_gene: TRBV7-9; j_gene: TRBJ1-1; abundance: .; CDR3nt: TGTGCCAGCAGCTTAGTAGGGACAGGGTTGGCTGAAGCTTTCTTT; CDR3aa: CASSLVGTGLAEAFF
d_gene: TRBD1; v_gene: TRBV6-2/TRBV6-3; j_gene: TRBJ1-5; abundance: .; CDR3nt: TGTGCCAGCAGTACGACAGGGCGCAATCAGCCCCAGCATTTT; CDR3aa: CASSTTGRNQPQHF
d_gene: TRBD2; v_gene: TRBV20-1; j_gene: TRBJ2-4; abundance: .; CDR3nt: TGCAGTGCTCCCGACCAGGGGAGCGGGAGGGCGAAAAACATTCAGTACTTC; CDR3aa: CSAPDQGSGRAKNIQYF